This TCR beta chain derives from a study of Graves' ophthalmopathy and Graves' hyperthyroidism. V lost 5 bases and J lost 2, with 9 bases in between. There are 13 residues in the CDR3. This clonotype has more than one count but fewer than ten. Its antigen is still unknown. Study-level points and caveats: Researchers report that a 13-signature model separated ophthalmopathy from stable hyperthyroidism, posting about 87% sensitivity and more than 70% specificity.

Using RNA transcripts, the TCR beta CDR3 regions were amplified. An initial RT-PCR round employing HTBI primers preceded a second-round multiplex PCR. TCRdb passed the multiplex PCR reads through MiXCR, listing each CDR3 protein once. This repertoire shows approximately 330,000 distinct CDR3 sequences, roughly 16% found once; its top ten account for over 9%. The V and J genes are TRBV12-3 or TRBV12-4 and TRBJ1-1; D may be TRBD1 (6 bases). The source of this sequence is an adult man with Graves' ophthalmopathy. The source material was peripheral blood. DNA of the CDR3: TGTGCCAGCAGTAGACAGGTTAACACTGAAGCTTTCTTT. It is translated as CASSRQVNTEAFF.